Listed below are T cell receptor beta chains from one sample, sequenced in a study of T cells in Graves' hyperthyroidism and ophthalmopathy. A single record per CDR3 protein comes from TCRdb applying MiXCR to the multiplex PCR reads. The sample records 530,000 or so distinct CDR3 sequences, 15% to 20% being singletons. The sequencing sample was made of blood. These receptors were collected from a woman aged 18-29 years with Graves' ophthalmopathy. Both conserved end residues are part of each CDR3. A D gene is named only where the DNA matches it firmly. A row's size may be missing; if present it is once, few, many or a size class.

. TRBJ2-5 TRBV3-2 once CASSQDPGGSETQYF TGTGCCAGCAGCCAAGATCCGGGGGGATCCGAGACCCAGTACTTC
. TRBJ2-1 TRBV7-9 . CASSFLTGLGNGYNEQFF TGTGCCAGCAGCTTCCTAACAGGGTTAGGGAACGGCTACAATGAGCAGTTCTTC
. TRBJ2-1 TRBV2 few CASSEGTAAYNEQFF TGTGCCAGCAGTGAAGGGACAGCCGCCTACAATGAGCAGTTCTTC
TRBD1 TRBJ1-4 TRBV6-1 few CASSTGQGINEKLFF TGTGCCAGCAGTACGGGACAGGGGATTAATGAAAAACTGTTTTTT
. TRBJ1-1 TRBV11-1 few CASSLAGRATEAFF TGTGCCAGCAGCTTAGCGGGCAGGGCCACTGAAGCTTTCTTT
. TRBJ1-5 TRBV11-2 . CASSLSSTDTQHF TGTGCCAGCAGCTTATCCAGCACAGATACGCAGCATTTT
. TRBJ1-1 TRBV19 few CASSGAGVDTEAFF TGTGCCAGTAGTGGGGCAGGGGTGGACACTGAAGCTTTCTTT
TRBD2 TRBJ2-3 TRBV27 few CASSLGVSGSSDTQYF TGTGCCAGCAGTTTAGGTGTTAGCGGGAGTTCAGATACGCAGTATTTT
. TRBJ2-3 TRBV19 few CASSRGGSGRTDTQYF TGTGCCAGTAGTCGAGGGGGGAGCGGACGCACAGATACGCAGTATTTT
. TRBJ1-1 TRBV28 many CASSPRGGGTEAFF TGTGCCAGCAGTCCGCGGGGAGGGGGCACTGAAGCTTTCTTT
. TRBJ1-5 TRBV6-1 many CASSTGREHQPQHF TGTGCCAGCAGTACCGGACGGGAACATCAGCCCCAGCATTTT
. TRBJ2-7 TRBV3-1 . CASSQGRGMSSYEQYF TGTGCCAGCAGCCAGGGGAGAGGGATGAGCTCCTACGAGCAGTACTTC
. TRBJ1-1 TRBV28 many CASSLLPGTDLTEAFF TGTGCCAGCAGTTTATTGCCCGGGACGGATCTCACTGAAGCTTTCTTT
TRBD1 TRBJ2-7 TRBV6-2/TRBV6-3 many CASSYHKQGYEQYF TGTGCCAGCAGTTACCACAAACAGGGGTACGAGCAGTACTTC
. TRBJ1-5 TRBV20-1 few CSAREPGETFLSNQPQHF TGCAGTGCTAGAGAACCAGGTGAAACTTTCCTTAGCAATCAGCCCCAGCATTTT
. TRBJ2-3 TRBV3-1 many CASSQDRLDSTDTQYF TGTGCCAGCAGCCAAGATCGGCTAGATAGCACAGATACGCAGTATTTT
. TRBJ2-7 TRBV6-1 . CASNARESDEQYF TGTGCCAGCAACGCCAGGGAATCTGACGAGCAGTACTTC
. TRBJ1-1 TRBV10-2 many CASSEVGRLSTEAFF TGCGCCAGCAGTGAGGTGGGGAGACTTAGCACTGAAGCTTTCTTT
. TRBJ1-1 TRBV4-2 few CASSQDVQNTEAFF TGTGCCAGCAGCCAAGATGTCCAGAACACTGAAGCTTTCTTT
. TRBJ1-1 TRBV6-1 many CASSELAGAFF TGTGCCAGCAGTGAATTGGCAGGAGCTTTCTTT
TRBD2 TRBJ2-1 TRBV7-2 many CASSLLLAGIEQFF TGTGCCAGCAGCTTACTCCTAGCGGGTATTGAGCAGTTCTTC
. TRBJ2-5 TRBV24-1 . CATSDVTGNAARYF TGTGCCACCAGTGATGTTACAGGGAACGCGGCCCGGTACTTC
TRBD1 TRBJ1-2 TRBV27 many CASSPPTGDGYTF TGTGCCAGCAGTCCGCCGACAGGGGATGGCTACACCTTC
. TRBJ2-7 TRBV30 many CAWRPLLSPAEQYF TGTGCCTGGAGGCCCCTGCTTTCCCCGGCCGAGCAGTACTTC
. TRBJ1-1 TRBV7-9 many CASSLIQKNTEAFF TGTGCCAGCAGCTTAATACAGAAGAACACTGAAGCTTTCTTT
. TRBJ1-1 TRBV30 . CTGGLEDTEAFF TGTACCGGGGGCTTGGAGGACACTGAAGCTTTCTTT
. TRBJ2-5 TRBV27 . CASSLGRRMGQETQYF TGTGCCAGCAGTTTAGGCAGGCGGATGGGCCAAGAGACCCAGTACTTC
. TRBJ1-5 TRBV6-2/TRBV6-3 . CASSYSVSLSGNQPQHF TGTGCCAGCAGTTACTCTGTCTCTCTTAGCGGGAATCAGCCCCAGCATTTT
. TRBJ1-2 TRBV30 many CAWSVDSGYTF TGTGCCTGGAGTGTCGACAGTGGGTACACCTTC
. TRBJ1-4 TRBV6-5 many CASSYGQGEKLFF TGTGCCAGCAGTTACGGGCAGGGTGAAAAACTGTTTTTT
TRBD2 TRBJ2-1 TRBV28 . CASSASGNTGEQFF TGTGCCAGCAGTGCTAGCGGTAACACCGGGGAGCAGTTCTTC
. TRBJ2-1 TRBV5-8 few CASSSRGGVQYNEQFF TGTGCCAGCAGCAGCAGGGGGGGAGTCCAGTACAATGAGCAGTTCTTC
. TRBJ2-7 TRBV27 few CASRADRFSYEQYF TGTGCCAGCAGGGCAGACAGATTTTCCTACGAGCAGTACTTC
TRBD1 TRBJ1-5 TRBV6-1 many CASSYTRGHGQPQHF TGTGCCAGCAGTTATACCAGGGGGCACGGTCAGCCCCAGCATTTT
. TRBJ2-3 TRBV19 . CASSIYPATPTDTQYF TGTGCCAGTAGTATTTACCCAGCGACGCCCACAGATACGCAGTATTTT
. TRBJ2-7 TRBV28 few CASGPPGNRDEQYF TGTGCCAGCGGACCCCCGGGAAATCGGGACGAGCAGTACTTC
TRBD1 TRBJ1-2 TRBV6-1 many CASNIPGQGYYGYTF TGTGCCAGCAATATTCCGGGACAGGGGTACTATGGCTACACCTTC
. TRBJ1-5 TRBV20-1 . CSARHDTNQPQHF TGCAGTGCTAGACACGACACAAATCAGCCCCAGCATTTT
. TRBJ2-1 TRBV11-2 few CASSQDSTSAMGEQFF TGCGCCAGCAGCCAAGATAGTACCTCGGCCATGGGGGAGCAGTTCTTC
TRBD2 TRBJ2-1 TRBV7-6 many CASSPQGTSSNNEQFF TGTGCCAGCAGCCCCCAGGGGACTAGTTCTAACAATGAGCAGTTCTTC
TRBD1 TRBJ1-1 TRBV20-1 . CSANPPGQENTEAFF TGCAGTGCTAACCCCCCTGGACAGGAGAACACTGAAGCTTTCTTT
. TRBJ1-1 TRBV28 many CASSFPGDFTNTEAFF TGTGCCAGCAGTTTTCCGGGGGACTTCACGAACACTGAAGCTTTCTTT
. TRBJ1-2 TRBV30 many CAWSYHSSYGYTF TGTGCCTGGAGTTATCACAGTTCCTATGGCTACACCTTC
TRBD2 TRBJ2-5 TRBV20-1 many CSARVSGSETQYF TGCAGTGCTAGAGTTAGCGGGAGTGAGACCCAGTACTTC
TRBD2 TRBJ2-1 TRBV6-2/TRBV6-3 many CASSYSEAGGYSEQFF TGTGCCAGCAGTTACTCGGAAGCGGGGGGGTACAGTGAGCAGTTCTTC
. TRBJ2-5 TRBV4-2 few CASSPDAPDSQETQYF TGTGCCAGCAGCCCGGACGCACCCGACAGCCAAGAGACCCAGTACTTC
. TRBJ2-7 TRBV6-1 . CASRYRGDSYEQYF TGTGCCAGCAGGTATAGGGGGGACTCCTACGAGCAGTACTTC
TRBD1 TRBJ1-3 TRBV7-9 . CASSLLGTGGNTIYF TGTGCCAGCAGCTTACTCGGGACAGGTGGAAACACCATATATTTT
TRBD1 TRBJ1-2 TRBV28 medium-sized CASSFSTGVGYTF TGTGCCAGCAGTTTCTCGACAGGGGTTGGCTACACCTTC
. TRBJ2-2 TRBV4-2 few CASSQTRGNTGELFF TGTGCCAGCAGCCAGACCAGGGGGAACACCGGGGAGCTGTTTTTT
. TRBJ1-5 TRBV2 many CASSDGTFNQPQHF TGTGCCAGCAGTGATGGGACGTTTAATCAGCCCCAGCATTTT